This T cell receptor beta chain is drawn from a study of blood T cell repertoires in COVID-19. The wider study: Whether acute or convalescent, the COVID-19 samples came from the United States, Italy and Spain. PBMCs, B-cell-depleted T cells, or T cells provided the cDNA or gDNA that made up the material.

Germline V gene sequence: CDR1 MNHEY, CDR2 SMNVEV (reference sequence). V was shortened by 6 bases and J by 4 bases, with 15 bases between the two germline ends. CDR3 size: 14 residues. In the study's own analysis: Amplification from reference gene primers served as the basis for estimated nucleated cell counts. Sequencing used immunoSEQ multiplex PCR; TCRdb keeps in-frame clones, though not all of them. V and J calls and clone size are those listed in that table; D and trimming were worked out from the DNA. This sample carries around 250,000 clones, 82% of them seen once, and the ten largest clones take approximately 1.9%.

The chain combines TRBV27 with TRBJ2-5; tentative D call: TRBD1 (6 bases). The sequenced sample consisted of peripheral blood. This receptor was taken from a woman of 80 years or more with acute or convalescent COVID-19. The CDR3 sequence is CASRQGNWAETQYF. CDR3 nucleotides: TGTGCCAGCAGACAGGGTAACTGGGCAGAGACCCAGTACTTC.